These T cell receptor beta chains were read from a single sample in a study of T cell repertoires in cytomegalovirus infection. The antigens for these receptors are not known. TCRdb passed the reads through MiXCR, listing each CDR3 protein once. The repertoire holds about 830,000 distinct CDR3 sequences, with roughly 33% as singletons. The material sequenced was cultured CD8+ T cells from PBMCs, taken from culture after CMV antigen stimulation. Receptors were obtained from a human donor in good health (CMV status not recorded). Some clones in this sample may be carry-over from other donors' samples. CDR3s include the opening cysteine and the closing phenylalanine or tryptophan. D genes are given only for firm matches. Expanded clones are given a class, and other clones once, few, many or no size at all.

j_call clone_size d_call v_call cdr3_nt cdr3_aa
TRBJ2-1 . . TRBV7-6 TGTGCCAGCAGCTTCAGGGTAGGGGATGAGCAGTTCTTC CASSFRVGDEQFF
TRBJ2-5 . . TRBV6-2/TRBV6-3 TGTGCCAGCAGTTCAGGGCAGAGCCAAGAGACCCAGTACTTC CASSSGQSQETQYF
TRBJ1-3 . . TRBV27 TGTGCCAGCAGTTTTGTCACCGCTGGGGGGGTCTCTGGAAACACCATATATTTT CASSFVTAGGVSGNTIYF
TRBJ2-1 . TRBD2 TRBV6-5 TGTGCCAGCAGCCCCCTGCGGGGGGATCATGAAGCCTACAATGAGCAGTTCTTC CASSPLRGDHEAYNEQFF
TRBJ2-5 few . TRBV28 TGTGCCAGCAGGGGCCAGGGGGGTCAAGAGACCCAGTACTTC CASRGQGGQETQYF
TRBJ2-7 . . TRBV4-1 TGTGCCAGCAGCCAAGAGCTCGGGCAGTTTGACGAGCAGTACTTC CASSQELGQFDEQYF
TRBJ2-2 many . TRBV5-1 TGTGCCAGCAGCCTCTTACCGAACACCGGGGAGCTGTTTTTT CASSLLPNTGELFF
TRBJ1-1 . . TRBV10-3 TGTGCCATCAGTGAGTCGCCGTGGGGAACTGAAGCTTTCTTT CAISESPWGTEAFF
TRBJ2-1 few . TRBV28 TGTGCCAGCAGTCCACGTAGGGCCGAGCAGTTCTTC CASSPRRAEQFF
TRBJ1-5 . . TRBV9 TGTGCCAGCAGCGCCGGCGGGGGTCAGCCCCAGCATTTT CASSAGGGQPQHF
TRBJ1-1 many . TRBV6-2/TRBV6-3 TGTGCCAGCACCCCGGGACATAGAGAGGGTGCCACTGAAGCTTTCTTT CASTPGHREGATEAFF
TRBJ1-1 . . TRBV28 TGTGTCAGCAGTTTAAACATAGCGGGATCGGACACTGAAGCTTTCTTT CVSSLNIAGSDTEAFF
TRBJ2-1 few . TRBV27 TGTGCCAGCAGTTTGACTCTTTCCTACAATGAGCAGTTCTTC CASSLTLSYNEQFF
TRBJ2-5 few . TRBV3-1 TGTGCCAGCAGCCATGGGTTGGCGGGGGCCAACCAAGAGACCCAGTACTTC CASSHGLAGANQETQYF
TRBJ1-2 . . TRBV6-6 TGTGCCAGCTTGGGGGTGGTTAGCTATGGCTACACCTTC CASLGVVSYGYTF
TRBJ2-2 . TRBD2 TRBV7-9 TGTGCCAGCAGCGCCCCTAGCGGGGGGCCGAACACCGGGGAGCTGTTTTTT CASSAPSGGPNTGELFF
TRBJ2-1 many . TRBV7-9 TGTGCCAGCAGCTTAGGGGCCACCCCCTACAATGAGCAGTTCTTC CASSLGATPYNEQFF
TRBJ1-4 few TRBD1 TRBV29-1 TGCAGCGTTCCACAGGGGGTAGGCGAAAAACTGTTTTTT CSVPQGVGEKLFF
TRBJ2-1 few . TRBV28 TGTGCCAGCAGTCCCCACCTAGAAGATAAGCAGTTCTTC CASSPHLEDKQFF
TRBJ1-1 . . TRBV6-5 TGTGCCAGCAGTTACTCGTGGGACGGTGAAGCTTTCTTT CASSYSWDGEAFF
TRBJ1-5 . . TRBV7-9 TGTGCCAGCAGCTCCCCCGACAGTAGCAATCAGCCCCAGCATTTT CASSSPDSSNQPQHF
TRBJ1-5 few . TRBV7-3 TGTGCCAGCAGCATCCAGAATCAGCCCCAGCATTTT CASSIQNQPQHF
TRBJ2-1 . TRBD1 TRBV3-1 TGTGCCAGCAGCCAGCCGGGGAAGGGGGCGATTAACAATGAGCAGTTCTTC CASSQPGKGAINNEQFF
TRBJ2-7 many . TRBV7-2 TGTGCCAGCAGCTCTACACCTTCCTACGAGCAGTACTTC CASSSTPSYEQYF
TRBJ1-5 few . TRBV6-5 TGTGCCAGCAGCCAAGACGACTATAGCAATCAGCCCCAGCATTTT CASSQDDYSNQPQHF
TRBJ1-1 . . TRBV27 TGTGCCAGCAGTTTTATCGGAACCAACACTGAAGCTTTCTTT CASSFIGTNTEAFF
TRBJ1-3 . TRBD1 TRBV6-6 TGTGCCAGCAGCCGGCGCGGACAGGAATTCGGAAACACCATATATTTT CASSRRGQEFGNTIYF
TRBJ2-4 . . TRBV6-2/TRBV6-3 TGTGCCAGCACCTACGATGTGGGAGCCAAAAACATTCAGTACTTC CASTYDVGAKNIQYF